The 2 T cell receptor beta chains listed next were all sequenced from one sample in a study of T cell responses to AZD1222 COVID-19 vaccine. Here immunoSEQ multiplex PCR was the method, and the copy in TCRdb shows in-frame clones only, minus some. This sample has over 150,000 clones, with 90% found just once. The source was peripheral blood, collected on day 0 of AZD1222 vaccination. The receptors were gathered from an adult in good health.

The chain recombines TRBV5-6 with TRBJ1-1; D ambiguous. V lost 0 bases to trimming and J lost 1 base, with 7 bases between them. The CDR3 is 14 residues long. Germline-derived CDR1 and CDR2 are SGHDT and YYEEEE. The CDR3 DNA reads TGTGCCAGCAGCTTGGAAGGGAGGAACACTGAAGCTTTCTTT. Translating gives CASSLEGRNTEAFF.

The chain carries TRBV7-3 and TRBJ1-1, with D possibly being TRBD1 (6 bases). CDR3 length: 14 amino acids. CDR1 and CDR2 from the germline V gene are SGHTA and FQGTGA. Trimming removed 5 bases at V and 1 base at J, with 11 bases between. CDR3 coding DNA: TGTGCCAGCAGCCCCGCGGGGGCGAACACTGAAGCTTTCTTT. Protein sequence: CASSPAGANTEAFF.